The TCR beta chain described here comes from a study of shared clonotypes between healthy human individuals. TCRdb's copy holds only in-frame clones and misses some; the assay was immunoSEQ multiplex PCR. The sample yields approximately 1.9 million clones, 93% seen once. Naive CD8 cells, CD45RO-negative and positively selected for CCR7, excluded terminally differentiated effector memory CD45RA+ cells. The sequencing sample was made of naive CD8+ T cells from PBMCs. The sequence was collected from a man younger than 30 in good health. Some clones in this sample may be carry-over from other donors' samples.

CDR3 protein: CARSPTGGWTDTQYF. The CDR3 DNA follows: TGTGCCAGAAGCCCAACAGGGGGCTGGACAGATACGCAGTATTTT. The rearrangement joins TRBV5-3 to TRBJ2-3; 9 bases fit TRBD1. TRBV5-3 is annotated as an ORF whose role is uncertain. CDR3 length equals 15 residues. Losses at the gene ends were 4 bases for V and 3 bases for J; bases not matched to a gene: 6.